This TCR beta chain appears in the sequencing data of a study of blood T cell repertoires in COVID-19 (dated by TCRdb to the early 2020s). Study-level background: Collaborator samples came from the United States, Italy and Spain and covered acute and convalescent phases of COVID-19. The material from the prospective study consisted of cDNA or gDNA derived from T cells, B-cell-depleted T cells, or PBMCs. Deeply sampled blood TCRbeta repertoires from subjects exposed to, actively infected with, or recovered from COVID-19 were included in the dataset. The repertoires were made available in a free public database intended to serve as a resource for research on the immune response to SARS-CoV-2. Samples came from the ongoing ImmuneRACE study (first 160 participants) plus 1,254 subjects from 6 global collaborators. The sample metadata nearly always contained a de-identified subject ID, COVID-19 status, age in years and sex. Where available, HLA class I and class II types were taken from metadata supplied by the sample provider and were not determined by assay-based typing. Summary of the overall study and its limitations: The amount of clinical and demographic metadata varied by source and participant and was provided uncurated.

CDR1 LNHDA and CDR2 SQIVND are derived from the germline V gene (reference sequence). Including the terminal cysteine and phenylalanine, the CDR3 comprises 14 residues. The DNA shown is the 42-base CDR3, in frame from base 1. V drops 3 bases and J drops 5 bases, leaving 8 bases in between. In the prospective study, participants were roughly 18 to 95 years old, resided in about two dozen geographic areas of the United States, and were enrolled through a virtual design. In the prospective study, cohorts were assigned on the basis of participant-reported clinical history obtained from a screening survey and a study questionnaire. Each participant in the prospective study had whole blood, serum and a nasopharyngeal or oropharyngeal swab collected by mobile phlebotomists. Over a 2-month period, participants in the prospective study had the option of providing additional blood draws and questionnaires. Before DNA extraction, blood samples from the prospective study were shipped at room temperature or frozen.

TCRbeta CDR3 regions were amplified from genomic DNA by means of the immunoSEQ Assay, a bias-controlled multiplex PCR. Concerning the study's data processing: The number of nucleated cells in each sample was estimated by amplification of reference gene primers within the assay. To quantify the absolute abundance of each unique TCRbeta CDR3 rearrangement, sequence reads were collapsed and filtered. For each sample, productive Simpson clonality was calculated as the square root of Simpson's diversity index over productive rearrangements. What TCRdb holds here is the immuneACCESS table cut down to in-frame rearrangements. Part of the clones is not present; checked against another copy, under half of the missing clones reflect an unresolved V gene, and the others are unexplained. That table furnishes V, J and clone size, whereas the DNA furnished D and trimming. The sample includes fewer than 200,000 clones, with 65% to 85% observed a single time. Jointly, the top ten make up less than 4.5% of the sample.

Remarks on this clone: Its target antigen remains unknown. No per-base quality is available; no much larger clone lies one base away.

This TCR came from a woman between 50 and 59 years old in a cohort exposed to, infected with or recovered from COVID-19 (not recorded which). The V gene is TRBV19 and the J gene is TRBJ1-6; no D gene call is confident. Sequencing was performed on PBMCs or T cells enriched from blood (not recorded which). The DNA sequence reads TGTGCCAGTAGTATTGGCAACAATAATTCACCCCTCCACTTT. It specifies CASSIGNNNSPLHF.